The 29 T cell receptor beta chains reported below all come from one sample, sequenced in a study of blood T cells in healthy people across ages. PCR was performed a second time for about 6 to 12 cycles using a sample-barcoded 5' primer and a J-beta primer mix. From the 5' RACE reads, TCRdb called clonotypes with MiXCR, one entry per CDR3 protein. The sample yields approximately 800,000 distinct CDR3 sequences, roughly 26% seen once. These data also featured in a second study, about T cells of mothers and their children.

The sequencing input was blood. The receptors here all came from a boy aged 5-17 years in good health.

This clonotype was seen more than once but under ten times. V gene TRBV20-1 combines with J gene TRBJ2-3, with TRBD1 identical over 7 bases. The CDR3 extends over 14 amino acids. V shed 2 bases and J 3 bases; nucleotides not matched to a gene: 5. In germline, CDR1 is DFQATT, CDR2 SNEGSKA (reference sequence). The CDR3 nucleotides read TGCAGTGCTAGAATACAGGGGCGGACAGATACGCAGTATTTT. This codes for CSARIQGRTDTQYF.

This sequence joins TRBV5-1 and TRBJ2-7, with D tentatively TRBD1 (5 bases). Germline lookup yields CDR1 SGHRS and CDR2 YFSETQ. The CDR3 runs 14 residues. The V end lost 4 bases, the J end lost 3 bases, and 14 bases lay between the germline ends. The CDR3 DNA follows: TGCGCCAGCAGCCTCAGGGATTCGAACTACGAGCAGTACTTC. Translation: CASSLRDSNYEQYF.

This clonotype occurred a few times. This chain links TRBV28 with TRBJ1-1, with D unclear. This CDR3 contains 12 residues. The germline V and J ends were trimmed by 6 bases and 3 bases, with 8 bases remaining between them. Looked up from germline, CDR1 is MDHEN and CDR2 is SYDVKM. The CDR3 sequence is CASSPADTEAFF. DNA of the CDR3: TGTGCCAGCAGCCCAGCGGACACTGAAGCTTTCTTT.

This clonotype was found a few times. The chain combines TRBV2 with TRBJ1-4, with TRBD1 identical over 7 bases. Germline-derived CDR1 and CDR2 are SNHLY and FYNNEI. With V trimmed by 7 bases and J by 3 bases, 2 bases remained unmatched. The CDR3 runs to 13 residues. The CDR3 loop is CASTGTANEKLFF. The CDR3, as DNA: TGTGCCAGCACCGGGACAGCTAATGAAAAACTGTTTTTT.

The chain combines TRBV2 with TRBJ1-1; TRBD1 matches at 8 bases. Germline lookup yields CDR1 SNHLY and CDR2 FYNNEI. The V segment lost 2 bases and the J segment 4 bases; nucleotides outside the gene matches: 3. This CDR3 is 14 amino acids long. CDR3 amino acids: CASSEQGAPTEAFF. DNA for the CDR3: TGTGCCAGCAGTGAACAGGGGGCGCCCACTGAAGCTTTCTTT. Looking up the rest from reference TRBV2 and TRBJ1-1 gives the full variable domain: EPEVTQTPSHQVTQMGQEVILRCVPISNHLYFYWYRQILGQKVEFLVSFYNNEISEKSEIFDDQFSVERPDGSNFTLKIRSTKLEDSAMYFCASSEQGAPTEAFFGQGTRLTVV.

J is TRBJ2-5 and V is TRBV5-1; D perhaps matches TRBD2 (6 bases). The CDR3 runs to 15 residues. Germline CDR1 SGHRS, CDR2 YFSETQ. With 0 bases removed from V and 4 bases from J, the gap between germline ends came to 13 bases. CDR3 in DNA: TGCGCCAGCAGCTTGGCTCCTAGCGCGGCAGAGACCCAGTACTTC. Amino acids: CASSLAPSAAETQYF.

The chain uses TRBV6-5 and TRBJ2-7; weak D call: TRBD1 (6 bases). V was trimmed by 2 bases and J by 5 bases, leaving 13 bases between them. CDR1 is MNHEY, CDR2 SVGAGI, per germline. The CDR3 spans 14 residues. CDR3 nucleotide sequence: TGTGCCAGCAGTTACCTCCAGGGGCGAAACGAGCAGTACTTC. Amino acid sequence: CASSYLQGRNEQYF.

V usage is TRBV7-6 and J usage is TRBJ1-6, with 7 nucleotides matching TRBD1. The V gene's germline CDR1 is SGHVS and CDR2 FNYEAQ. The CDR3 totals 15 residues. V lost 3 bases, J lost 8 bases, and 7 bases stayed unmatched. The CDR3 region is CASSFMAGGDSPLHF. DNA of the CDR3: TGTGCCAGCAGCTTTATGGCAGGGGGAGATTCACCCCTCCACTTT.

The table lists this clonotype with a few counts. V gene TRBV5-1 combines with J gene TRBJ2-3; D is possibly TRBD2 (5 bases). Germline V CDR1 and CDR2: SGHRS, YFSETQ. The CDR3 is made up of 16 amino acids. Trimming cost V 0 bases and J 2 bases, with 13 bases left between them. In DNA form, the CDR3 reads TGCGCCAGCAGCTTGGGAGCATGGGGAGACACAGATACGCAGTATTTT. Translating gives CASSLGAWGDTDTQYF.

The gene calls are TRBV7-9 and TRBJ2-5, with a weak D call TRBD2 (5 bases). Germline assignment: CDR1 SEHNR and CDR2 FQNEAQ (reference sequence). The CDR3 loop spans 14 amino acids. V dropped 5 bases and J dropped 5 bases, with 15 bases sitting between them. CDR3 bases: TGTGCCAGCAGCCAGACGGGGAATCGGGAGACCCAGTACTTC. It codes for CASSQTGNRETQYF. Drawing the rest from reference TRBV7-9 and TRBJ2-5, the complete variable domain is DTGVSQNPRHKITKRGQNVTFRCDPISEHNRLYWYRQTLGQGPEFLTYFQNEAQLEKSRLLSDRFSAERPKGSFSTLEIQRTEQGDSAMYLCASSQTGNRETQYFGPGTRLLVL.

This clonotype has only a few counts. This chain uses TRBV7-2 with TRBJ1-3; D not certain. The length of the CDR3 is 15 residues. The germline gives CDR1 SGHTA, CDR2 FQGNSA. With 2 bases removed from V and 4 bases from J, the gap between germline ends came to 12 bases. The CDR3 sequence: CASSLFGVDGNTIYF. CDR3 DNA: TGTGCCAGCAGCTTATTTGGAGTGGACGGAAACACCATATATTTT.

This clonotype has only a few counts. The V gene is TRBV29-1, the J gene TRBJ2-1, with a weak D call TRBD1 (7 bases). CDR3 size: 15 residues. Germline-derived CDR1 and CDR2 are SQVTM and ANQGSEA. Trimming cost V 5 bases and J 5 bases, with 19 bases left between them. Here the CDR3 reads CSVSPQGGNDNEQFF. In nucleotides, the CDR3 is TGCAGCGTTAGCCCTCAGGGGGGTAATGACAATGAGCAGTTCTTC.

The chain links TRBV20-1 to TRBJ2-1; D perhaps matches TRBD2 (5 bases). Gene TRBJ2-7 matches the end of the DNA better, so the J call may be wrong. This CDR3 contains 12 residues. Germline V gene data show CDR1 as DFQATT and CDR2 as SNEGSKA (reference sequence). CDR3 coding DNA: TGCAGTGCTAGAGAAGCGGTCCACGAGCAGTACTTC. Translated: CSAREAVHEQYF.

The rearrangement links TRBV20-1 to TRBJ1-1, with D possibly TRBD1 on 6 matching bases. The CDR3 spans 16 residues. Trimming took off 1 base at V and 11 bases at J, with 26 bases between the two ends. The germline V gene encodes CDR1 DFQATT and CDR2 SNEGSKA (reference sequence). CDR3 sequence: CSARARGTGRIGEAFF. Here the CDR3 DNA reads TGCAGTGCTAGAGCCCGAGGTACAGGGCGTATTGGTGAGGCTTTCTTT.

This chain uses TRBV6-2 or TRBV6-3 with TRBJ1-6; D is unresolved. The CDR3 is 20 amino acids. The germline V gene encodes CDR1 MNHEY and CDR2 SVGEGT. V lost 5 bases, J lost 0 bases, and 23 bases lay in between. CDR3 nucleotides: TGTGCCAGCAGTCCCTCACCAAGGCCAACCATTAGCTCCTATAATTCACCCCTCCACTTT. Amino acids: CASSPSPRPTISSYNSPLHF.

This chain uses TRBV12-5 with TRBJ1-6, with 9 bases identical to TRBD1. J gave up 5 bases and V 1 base, and 15 bases lay outside the gene matches. Per the germline V gene, CDR1 is LGHNT and CDR2 is FRNRAP. The CDR3 contains 20 residues. CDR3 sequence reads: CASGLGGQGRSPRNNSPLHF. The CDR3 nucleotides read TGTGCTAGTGGTTTGGGGGGACAGGGACGGAGTCCTAGGAATAATTCACCCCTCCACTTT.

Note on this clonotype: A read error may produce the germline difference seen at one junction end. The gene calls are TRBV20-1 and TRBJ2-4, with 7 bases fitting TRBD1. Germline loops: CDR1 DFQATT, CDR2 SNEGSKA (reference sequence). The CDR3 spans 14 residues. CDR3 nucleotide sequence: TGCAGTGCCCCCTATTCGACAGGGAAAAGCATTCAGTACTTC. Its translation: CSAPYSTGKSIQYF.

This clonotype was observed a few times. V usage is TRBV4-1 and J usage is TRBJ2-5; 10 bases are a match to TRBD2. The end of the DNA is better explained by TRBJ2-7, so the J call may be wrong. This CDR3 region has 15 residues. Germline loops: CDR1 MGHRA, CDR2 YSYEKL. For the CDR3, the DNA is TGCGCCAGCAGCCAAGATCTTAGCGGGGGGTACGAGCAGTACTTC. It translates to CASSQDLSGGYEQYF.

This clonotype was found a few times. This chain joins TRBV5-1 and TRBJ2-5, with D tentatively TRBD1 (6 bases). Trimming left V 4 bases short and J 7 bases short, with 17 bases between. The CDR3 is 14 residues long. Germline values: CDR1 SGHRS, CDR2 YFSETQ. CDR3 region: CASSDPQGLGTQYF. The DNA of the CDR3 is TGCGCCAGCAGCGATCCACAGGGCCTTGGGACCCAGTACTTC.

The chain employs TRBV4-1 and TRBJ2-1, with 7 bases fitting TRBD1. The CDR3 runs 16 residues. CDR1 and CDR2 from the germline V gene are MGHRA and YSYEKL. V lost 4 bases to trimming and J lost 4 bases; unmatched junction nucleotides: 10. The CDR3 protein is CASSLRAEDRYNEQFF. The CDR3 coding sequence is TGCGCCAGCAGCCTCCGAGCCGAGGACAGGTACAATGAGCAGTTCTTC.

This chain joins TRBV7-2 and TRBJ2-7; 9 bases line up with TRBD2. Trimming took 5 bases from V and 3 from J; bases not matched to a gene: 17. The germline V gene has CDR1 SGHTA and CDR2 FQGNSA. The length of the CDR3 is 18 residues. The CDR3 coding sequence is TGTGCCAGCAGCCTCGGGGGGGGTAGCGGGGGCGTGGTCTACGAGCAGTACTTC. It specifies CASSLGGGSGGVVYEQYF.

The chain is built from TRBV27 and TRBJ2-7; D is unresolved. The CDR3 consists of 14 residues. The V end was cut by 3 bases, the J end by 0 bases, with 9 bases between. Germline V gene lookup returns CDR1 MNHEY and CDR2 SMNVEV (reference sequence). CDR3 sequence (DNA): TGTGCCAGCAGTTTCGCGGCGCGCTCCTACGAGCAGTACTTC. Residues: CASSFAARSYEQYF.

This clonotype turned up a few times. The chain combines TRBV5-1 with TRBJ2-1; D may match TRBD1 or TRBD2 (5 bases each). V was clipped by 4 bases and J by 10 bases, with 15 bases between them. Germline V gene data show CDR1 as SGHRS and CDR2 as YFSETQ. The CDR3 covers 13 residues. The CDR3 DNA sequence: TGCGCCAGCAGCCCGGGGTGGGGCAGGGAGCAGTTCTTC. Protein product: CASSPGWGREQFF.

A few counts support this clonotype. V is TRBV27 and J is TRBJ2-7; D is undetermined. This CDR3 comprises 14 residues. V lost 2 bases and J 2 bases, leaving 10 bases between the germline ends. CDR1 is MNHEY and CDR2 is SMNVEV in the germline V gene (reference sequence). The CDR3 loop reads CASSLLGNTYEQYF. The CDR3 DNA sequence: TGTGCCAGCAGTTTACTCGGAAACACCTACGAGCAGTACTTC.

A few counts support this clonotype. The gene calls are TRBV7-2 and TRBJ2-5, with TRBD2 matching over 9 bases. The J call may not be correct, given that the DNA end is closer to TRBJ2-1. Germline CDR1 SGHTA, CDR2 FQGNSA. There are 15 residues in the CDR3. The CDR3: CASSFLSGGRGEQFF. CDR3 nucleotides: TGTGCCAGCAGCTTCTTGAGCGGGGGGCGTGGTGAGCAGTTCTTC.

The chain carries TRBV25-1 and TRBJ2-5; D is unresolved. Germline CDR1 is MGHDK and CDR2 is SYGVNS. The CDR3 contains 14 residues. V was shortened by 1 base and J by 5 bases, with 11 bases between the two germline ends. The CDR3 sequence: CASSEFQFLETQYF. In DNA form, the CDR3 reads TGTGCCAGCAGTGAATTTCAATTTCTGGAGACCCAGTACTTC.

On this clonotype: A read error may account for a junction end that differs from germline. V is TRBV6-4 and J is TRBJ2-3; 9 nucleotides agree with TRBD2. Germline CDR1 and CDR2: MRHNA and SNTAGT. This CDR3 is built from 15 residues. CDR3 nucleotide sequence: TGTGCCAGCAGCCCGGGACTAGCAGCAACAGGTACGCAGTATTTT. It yields the protein CASSPGLAATGTQYF.

This clonotype was detected a few times. V usage is TRBV6-5 and J usage is TRBJ2-6; TRBD1 might be the D (5 bases). Germline lookup yields CDR1 MNHEY and CDR2 SVGAGI. This CDR3 contains 16 residues. The V gene lost 2 bases and the J gene lost 0 bases, with 8 bases spanning the gap. In DNA form, the CDR3 reads TGTGCCAGCAGTTACGACAGCTTCTCTGGGGCCAACGTCCTGACTTTC. Protein sequence: CASSYDSFSGANVLTF.

This clonotype was counted only a few times. The rearrangement uses TRBV5-6 and TRBJ2-1, with D perhaps given as TRBD1 or TRBD2 (5 bases each). Germline values: CDR1 SGHDT, CDR2 YYEEEE. This CDR3 is built from 13 residues. V was shortened by 7 bases and J by 7 bases, with 15 bases between the two germline ends. CDR3 in DNA: TGTGCCAGCGGTACGGGACCCGGGAATGAGCAGTTCTTC. It translates to CASGTGPGNEQFF.